One and the same sample provided the 3 T cell receptor beta chains below, sequenced in a study of neoadjuvant anti-PD-1 for oral cavity cancer (dated by TCRdb to the early 2020s). Sample time point, as interpreted from the label and publication: after neoadjuvant nivolumab, at surgical resection. Library preparation used the immunoSEQ multiplex PCR assay. TCRdb re-hosts the immuneACCESS table, in-frame sequences only. Its copies lack some clones; in the studies checked, an unresolved V gene accounts for under half of them, and the cause for the rest is not known. This sample gives under 15,000 clones in total; roughly 71% of them show up just once. The leading ten clones occupy 2.5% to 3.5% of the sample. Sequenced material: PBMCs, taken after nivolumab (anti-PD-1) treatment. The source of these receptors is a person between 40 and 85 years old with oral cavity squamous cell carcinoma.

V usage is TRBV5-1 and J usage is TRBJ2-1; D gene ambiguous. V shed 0 bases and J shed 0 bases, with 10 bases lying between them. The CDR3 runs 16 residues. Looked up from germline, CDR1 is SGHRS and CDR2 is YFSETQ. Here the CDR3 DNA reads TGCGCCAGCAGCTTGGACAGTGTCAGCTCCTACAATGAGCAGTTCTTC. Its protein product is CASSLDSVSSYNEQFF.

The chain carries TRBV27 and TRBJ2-5, with 9 bases aligning to TRBD1. With 4 bases clipped from V and 5 bases from J, the junction kept 8 bases outside the gene matches. CDR1 is MNHEY, CDR2 SMNVEV, per germline (reference sequence). The CDR3 contains 15 residues. DNA for the CDR3: TGTGCCAGCAGTTATGGACAGGGGCTTTGGGAGACCCAGTACTTC. Translated: CASSYGQGLWETQYF.

The V call is TRBV29-1, the J call TRBJ2-7; 7 nucleotides agree with TRBD1. The CDR3 totals 11 residues. Trimming took 8 bases from V and 5 from J; bases not matched to a gene: 6. CDR1 is SQVTM and CDR2 is ANQGSEA in the germline V gene. The CDR3 sequence: CSSRTGHEQYF. In DNA form, the CDR3 reads TGCAGCTCCAGGACAGGCCACGAGCAGTACTTC.